This T cell receptor beta chain came from a study of OX40 agonist ivuxolimab in advanced cancers. The study in broad terms: The costimulatory receptor OX40 (CD134) was targeted by ivuxolimab, a fully human IgG2 agonistic monoclonal antibody. Intravenous ivuxolimab was administered to patients every 2 weeks at six dose levels: 0.01, 0.1, 0.3, 1.5, 3 and 10 mg/kg. Of the approximately 50 dose-escalation patients, hepatocellular carcinoma was present in approximately 20, melanoma in approximately 15, renal cell carcinoma in 9 and head and neck cancer in 9. In the dose-escalation cohort, approximately 83% of patients were male, and the mean age was approximately 60 years with a range of roughly 20 to 79. Prior anti-PD-1, anti-PD-L1 or anti-CTLA-4 therapy was permitted, and approximately 39% of dose-escalation patients had received checkpoint inhibitors. Partial responses were achieved by three dose-escalation patients, of whom one had hepatocellular carcinoma and two had cutaneous melanoma. Peripheral TCRbeta sequencing aimed to test whether ivuxolimab altered TCR sequence diversity and caused clonal T-cell expansion. The paper reports the monotherapy dose-escalation portion (N of about 47 patients) of the phase I ivuxolimab trial. Study-wide findings and limitations: After ivuxolimab, more expanded clones were found on average in CD8+ T cells than in CD4+ T cells. Clonal expansion of both CD4+ and CD8+ blood T cells was observed from baseline to week 6 at doses 0.1 to 3.0 mg/kg. In the 0.1-3.0 mg/kg groups, partial responders were among the patients with the lowest normalized peripheral clonal expansion, particularly in CD8+ T cells. Low levels of normalized T-cell clonal expansion were also seen in some nonresponding patients. Antigen specificity was not determined for the clonally expanded peripheral T cells.

In the case of this clone: Which antigen it targets is not known. No per-base quality is available; no much larger clone lies one base away.

Genomic DNA was extracted from sorted cells for sequencing of the TCRbeta CDR3 region. The immunoSEQ Assay was used to sequence the TCRbeta CDR3 regions. TCRdb's version of the immuneACCESS table is confined to in-frame rearrangements and falls short of the full clone set. An unresolved V gene accounts for under half of the shortfall where checked; the remainder is of unknown origin. For this sample there are some 50,000 clones; 85% to 95% appear just once. About 11% of the sample is held by the ten biggest clonotypes. The trial excluded patients who had a history of autoimmune disease or who were on systemic immunosuppression. Peripheral blood for TCR sequencing was drawn from every dose cohort at baseline, at cycle 4 day 1 and at cycle 7 day 1. The samples were taken from a phase I, first-in-human, multicenter, open-label dose-escalation trial of ivuxolimab. Adults with locally advanced or metastatic head and neck squamous cell, hepatocellular, melanoma or renal cell carcinoma were enrolled in the trial. Before TCR sequencing, CD4+ and CD8+ T cells were separately sorted from peripheral blood.

CDR1 and CDR2 are drawn from the germline V gene: MNHNS, SASEGT. The CDR3 runs 19 residues from the cysteine to the phenylalanine. The CDR3 DNA has 57 bases and is translated from base 1. V loses 1 base, J loses 2 bases, and the germline ends lie 23 bases apart. The sample in question was CD4+ or CD8+ T cells sorted from blood, obtained in a trial of the OX40 agonist ivuxolimab. The V and J segments used are TRBV6-1 and TRBJ1-2; D gene: possibly TRBD1, on 6 matching bases. This sequence was found in an adult with an advanced solid tumor such as melanoma, head and neck, liver or kidney cancer. The nucleotide sequence reads TGTGCCAGCAGTGAAGTTAGCTTCGGAGTTACAGGGTGGAACTATGGCTACACCTTC. Its translation reads: CASSEVSFGVTGWNYGYTF.